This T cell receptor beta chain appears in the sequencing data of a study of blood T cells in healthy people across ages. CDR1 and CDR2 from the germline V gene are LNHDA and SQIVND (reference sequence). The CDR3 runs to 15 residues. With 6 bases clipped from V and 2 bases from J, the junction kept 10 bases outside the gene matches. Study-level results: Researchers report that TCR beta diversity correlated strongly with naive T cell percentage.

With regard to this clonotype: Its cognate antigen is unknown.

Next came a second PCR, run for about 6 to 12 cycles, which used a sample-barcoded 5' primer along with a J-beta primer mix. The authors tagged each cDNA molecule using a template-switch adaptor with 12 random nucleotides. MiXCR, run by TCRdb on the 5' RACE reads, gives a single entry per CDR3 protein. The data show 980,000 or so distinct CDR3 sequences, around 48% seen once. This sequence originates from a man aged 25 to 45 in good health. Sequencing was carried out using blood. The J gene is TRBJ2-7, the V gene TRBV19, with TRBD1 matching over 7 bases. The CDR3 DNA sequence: TGTGCCAGTAGCCACAGGGGCCTTACGACCTACGAGCAGTACTTC. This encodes CASSHRGLTTYEQYF. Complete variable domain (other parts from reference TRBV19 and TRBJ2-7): DGGITQSPKYLFRKEGQNVTLSCEQNLNHDAMYWYRQDPGQGLRLIYYSQIVNDFQKGDIAEGYSVSREKKESFPLTVTSAQKNPTAFYLCASSHRGLTTYEQYFGPGTRLTVT.